This section outlines one T cell receptor beta chain sequence together with its context. What it binds is unknown. Using immunoSEQ multiplex PCR, the repertoire was profiled, and TCRdb retains in-frame clones only, with some absent. Among about 150,000 clones, around 92% were seen once, and the ten largest hold 1.3%. The source of the sample is a study of T cell responses to AZD1222 COVID-19 vaccine. Across the study: Second-dose intervals near 4 or 12 weeks were combined. Findings and caveats of the study: With dominance at 160-218 and 743-854, vaccine-associated CD4 TCRs spanned spike. Targeting of unmutated variant regions was reportedly seen in nearly half of spike-specific TCRs. All repertoire sampling was performed exclusively after the peak T cell response.

The CDR3 spans 15 residues. Looked up from germline, CDR1 is LGHDT and CDR2 is YNNKEL (reference sequence). V lost 4 bases to trimming and J lost 7 bases, with 16 bases between them. The sequences come from peripheral blood, collected on day 0 of AZD1222 vaccination. The chain uses TRBV3-1 (or the pseudogene TRBV3-2) and TRBJ1-4; TRBD1 is a possible D gene (5 bases). This sequence originates from an adult in good health. This CDR3 is CASSPIGRVGEKLFF. In DNA, the CDR3 is TGTGCCAGCAGCCCCATAGGCAGGGTTGGTGAAAAACTGTTTTTT.